This entry features one TCR beta chain sequence. The V end was cut by 5 bases, the J end by 6 bases, with 16 bases between. There are 15 residues in the CDR3. The V gene's germline CDR1 is MNHEY and CDR2 SMNVEV (reference sequence). Repertoires were generated with immunoSEQ multiplex PCR, while TCRdb's copy carries only in-frame clones and drops some. Among 60,000 to 65,000 clones listed, around 92% were seen once. The sample is drawn from a study of T cell changes during pregnancy in multiple sclerosis. This TCR derives from a female donor in good health, enrolled as a control in a pregnancy study. The starting material was peripheral blood, obtained in the second trimester of pregnancy. The chain couples TRBV27 to TRBJ2-2; a weak D match, TRBD1 (7 bases). CDR3 loop: CASSPQGGGAGELFF. The CDR3 region has the DNA TGTGCCAGCAGTCCCCAGGGGGGTGGGGCCGGGGAGCTGTTTTTT.